The rows below give T cell receptor beta chains drawn from one sample of a study of CD8+ T cells in alopecia areata. The method was immunoSEQ multiplex PCR; TCRdb's version includes in-frame clones alone and lacks a portion of them. The sample comprises 200,000 to 250,000 clones, 55% to 70% of which are singletons, and roughly 4.2% rests with the top ten. Sequencing was performed on CD4+ T cells sorted from blood, taken at week 4, from a patient treated with tofacitinib. The receptor set was obtained from a human donor with alopecia areata. Both conserved end residues are part of each CDR3. The D gene is left open where the match is weak. Some rows have no size entry. The others give once, few or many, or a class for an expanded clone.

CDR3 protein: CATSRYTDTQYF
CDR3 DNA: TGTGCCACCAGCAGATACACAGATACGCAGTATTTT
clone size: NA
J gene: TRBJ2-3
D gene: NA
V gene: TRBV15

CDR3 protein: CASSSLDTSQETQYF
CDR3 DNA: TGTGCCAGTAGTTCACTAGACACGTCCCAAGAGACCCAGTACTTC
clone size: NA
J gene: TRBJ2-5
D gene: NA
V gene: TRBV19

CDR3 protein: CASSLDRVNTEAFF
CDR3 DNA: TGCGCCAGCAGCCTAGACAGGGTGAACACTGAAGCTTTCTTT
clone size: once
J gene: TRBJ1-1
D gene: TRBD1
V gene: TRBV5-1

CDR3 protein: CASSLGPRGSTDTQYF
CDR3 DNA: TGTGCCAGCAGCTTAGGGCCTCGGGGCAGCACAGATACGCAGTATTTT
clone size: once
J gene: TRBJ2-3
D gene: NA
V gene: TRBV7-2

CDR3 protein: CASSVQGWGYTF
CDR3 DNA: TGTGCCAGCAGCGTCCAGGGCTGGGGCTACACCTTC
clone size: NA
J gene: TRBJ1-2
D gene: NA
V gene: TRBV2

CDR3 protein: CASSSQGFNQPQHF
CDR3 DNA: TGTGCCAGCAGCTCACAGGGGTTCAATCAGCCCCAGCATTTT
clone size: NA
J gene: TRBJ1-5
D gene: TRBD1
V gene: TRBV7-9

CDR3 protein: CAWSTPFEVDTQYF
CDR3 DNA: TGTGCCTGGAGCACCCCTTTCGAGGTGGATACGCAGTATTTT
clone size: NA
J gene: TRBJ2-3
D gene: NA
V gene: TRBV30

CDR3 protein: CASSGQVGTGELFF
CDR3 DNA: TGTGCCAGTAGTGGTCAGGTGGGCACCGGGGAGCTGTTTTTT
clone size: NA
J gene: TRBJ2-2
D gene: NA
V gene: TRBV19

CDR3 protein: CAWSVRVYGYTF
CDR3 DNA: TGTGCCTGGAGTGTCCGGGTCTATGGCTACACCTTC
clone size: NA
J gene: TRBJ1-2
D gene: NA
V gene: TRBV30

CDR3 protein: CTSSRGTYRTSGGPRDTQYF
CDR3 DNA: TGCACCAGCAGCCGTGGCACTTATCGGACTAGCGGGGGGCCGAGGGATACGCAGTATTTT
clone size: NA
J gene: TRBJ2-3
D gene: NA
V gene: TRBV1

CDR3 protein: CAWTRQWGNYEQYF
CDR3 DNA: TGTGCCTGGACCAGACAGTGGGGTAACTACGAGCAGTACTTC
clone size: NA
J gene: TRBJ2-7
D gene: NA
V gene: TRBV30

CDR3 protein: CASAITEGGQTLHF
CDR3 DNA: TGTGCCAGCGCTATTACCGAGGGCGGGCAAACCCTCCACTTT
clone size: NA
J gene: TRBJ1-6
D gene: NA
V gene: TRBV27

CDR3 protein: CASSSGGFGNSPLHF
CDR3 DNA: TGTGCCAGCAGTTCAGGGGGATTTGGTAATTCACCCCTCCACTTT
clone size: NA
J gene: TRBJ1-6
D gene: TRBD1
V gene: TRBV6-5